These 21 T cell receptor beta chains originate from one sample sequenced in a study of cytomegalovirus exposure and HLA in healthy donors (TCRdb year 2017). The library was built by means of the immunoSEQ multiplex PCR assay. For the multiplex PCR, a mixture combining 60 forward primers for TCR Vbeta segments and 13 reverse primers for TCR Jbeta segments was used. This immuneACCESS table, as held by TCRdb, lists in-frame sequences with V and J called but not all clones. Of the missing ones, under half trace to an unresolved V gene in checked studies; the others have no known cause. For this sample there are approximately 150,000 clones; roughly 80% appear just once. About 3.5% of the sample is taken by the ten largest. The sequencing input was PBMCs. The receptors were gathered from a man between 40 and 49 years old in good health and CMV-seronegative.

This rearrangement joins TRBV30 to TRBJ2-1, with TRBD2 matching 8 bases. V dropped 8 bases and J dropped 6; count of bases not matched to a gene: 6. The CDR3 is 12 residues long. Germline values: CDR1 GTSNPN, CDR2 SVGIG (reference sequence). The CDR3 loop is CAHTRGGNEQFF. The CDR3 DNA is TGTGCCCATACCCGGGGGGGCAATGAGCAGTTCTTC.

The J gene is TRBJ2-7, the V gene TRBV29-1; D may be TRBD1 (6 bases). Germline CDR1 reads SQVTM; CDR2 reads ANQGSEA. There are 13 residues in the CDR3. Trimming pared 6 bases from V and 3 bases from J, leaving 15 bases between. CDR3 nucleotide sequence: TGCAGCGTAGCTGACAGGCCGAGCTACGAGCAGTACTTC. Its protein is CSVADRPSYEQYF.

V and J are TRBV5-1 and TRBJ1-2, with D unresolved. Trimming removed 4 bases from V and 1 base from J, with 11 bases in between. The V gene's germline CDR1 is SGHRS and CDR2 YFSETQ. CDR3 length equals 14 residues. The CDR3 DNA sequence: TGCGCCAGCAGCCTGGAGTCAGTTAACTATGGCTACACCTTC. Its protein product is CASSLESVNYGYTF.

The gene calls are TRBV27 and TRBJ2-6; 9 bases line up with TRBD1. CDR3 length: 15 residues. Trimming removed 3 bases from V and 11 bases from J; junction bases left unmatched: 8. Per the germline V gene, CDR1 is MNHEY and CDR2 is SMNVEV (reference sequence). The DNA of the CDR3 is TGTGCCAGCAGTTTGACAGGGGGGACTCTCTACGTCCTGACTTTC. Its protein is CASSLTGGTLYVLTF.

The J gene is TRBJ2-7, the V gene TRBV10-3; weak D call: TRBD1 (6 bases). Trimming pared 4 bases from V and 5 bases from J, leaving 21 bases between. The CDR3 sequence is 16 residues long. Germline CDR1 reads ENHRY; CDR2 reads SYGVKD. The CDR3 coding sequence is TGTGCCATCAGTGGTGACTTCCGGGACAAAGTCGACGAGCAGTACTTC. Its protein product is CAISGDFRDKVDEQYF.

In this sample, this clone turned up many times. The rearrangement joins TRBV6-1 to TRBJ1-5; 9 positions match TRBD1. The CDR3 totals 13 residues. V trimming: 9 bases; J trimming: 6 bases; junction bases outside the gene matches: 6. Germline V gives CDR1 MNHNS, CDR2 SASEGT. CDR3 amino acids: CARRGQGTQPQHF. The CDR3 DNA is TGTGCCAGAAGAGGACAGGGGACTCAGCCCCAGCATTTT.

This chain joins TRBV4-2 and TRBJ2-3; 7 nucleotides agree with TRBD2. The CDR3 extends over 14 amino acids. Per the germline V gene, CDR1 is LGHNA and CDR2 is YNFKEQ. Germline trimming cut 6 bases from V and 1 base from J; bases unmatched to any gene: 4. The chain's CDR3 is CASRGLAGTDTQYF. Here the CDR3 DNA reads TGTGCCAGCAGGGGGCTAGCGGGCACAGATACGCAGTATTTT.

This clone occurred once. The chain employs TRBV6-1 and TRBJ1-5, with 9 bases that match TRBD1. The CDR3 spans 14 residues. The V and J ends lost 6 bases and 6 bases, in that order; junction bases with no gene match: 6. In germline, CDR1 is MNHNS, CDR2 SASEGT. The CDR3 reads CASRGQGGAQPQHF. DNA of the CDR3: TGTGCCAGCAGGGGACAGGGCGGTGCTCAGCCCCAGCATTTT.

The CDR3 protein is CASSLWGGQDQPQHF. CDR3 sequence (DNA): TGTGCCAGCAGCTTATGGGGGGGTCAGGATCAGCCCCAGCATTTT. The rearrangement joins TRBV7-9 to TRBJ1-5; weak D call: TRBD1 (5 bases). Germline V gene lookup returns CDR1 SEHNR and CDR2 FQNEAQ (reference sequence). The length of the CDR3 is 15 residues. Trimming left V 2 bases short and J 5 bases short, with 13 bases between.

In its sample, this clone was seen once. This rearrangement joins TRBV6-5 to TRBJ2-4; 7 nucleotides align to TRBD1. The CDR3 extends over 13 amino acids. From germline, CDR1 is MNHEY and CDR2 SVGAGI. V was clipped by 5 bases and J by 10 bases; unmatched bases: 8. The CDR3 region has the DNA TGTGCCAGCAGTAAACAGGGGCACCTTATTCAGTACTTC. Protein: CASSKQGHLIQYF.

The rearrangement joins TRBV7-8 to TRBJ2-7, with 13 positions matching TRBD2. The CDR3 contains 14 residues. Germline V lookup: CDR1 SGHVS, CDR2 FQNEAQ. Trimming removed 3 bases from V and 4 bases from J; junction bases left unmatched: 0. CDR3 in DNA: TGTGCCAGCAGCTTGGGACTAGCGGGGTACGAGCAGTACTTC. This codes for CASSLGLAGYEQYF.

The chain has TRBV25-1 and TRBJ1-2, with unresolved D. Germline CDR1 reads MGHDK; CDR2 reads SYGVNS. Trimming took 1 base from V and 0 from J, leaving 9 bases between them. This CDR3 contains 15 residues. This CDR3 is CASSESSAANYGYTF. As DNA, the CDR3 is TGTGCCAGCAGTGAATCTTCTGCAGCTAACTATGGCTACACCTTC.

V is TRBV11-3 and J is TRBJ1-1; D possibly corresponds to TRBD1 (5 bases). Germline CDR1 is SGHNT and CDR2 is YENEEA. V was trimmed by 1 base and J by 3 bases, leaving 9 bases between them. The CDR3 totals 14 residues. CDR3 DNA sequence: TGTGCCAGCAGCTTAGGGGCGGGGGACACTGAAGCTTTCTTT. The encoded protein is CASSLGAGDTEAFF.

The genes are TRBV30 and TRBJ2-7; no reliable D call. This CDR3 is 14 amino acids long. Trimming cost V 3 bases and J 1 base, with 13 bases left between them. Germline loops: CDR1 GTSNPN, CDR2 SVGIG (reference sequence). CDR3 sequence: CAWSIRRDSYEQYF. DNA of the CDR3: TGTGCCTGGAGCATCCGGAGAGATTCCTACGAGCAGTACTTC.

V and J are TRBV5-1 and TRBJ2-3, with 14 positions matching TRBD2. The CDR3 has 17 residues. Germline CDR1 SGHRS, CDR2 YFSETQ. V was clipped by 4 bases and J by 0 bases; unmatched bases: 4. The CDR3 sequence: CASSPGLAGASTDTQYF. CDR3 coding DNA: TGCGCCAGCAGCCCGGGACTAGCGGGGGCTAGCACAGATACGCAGTATTTT.

The rearrangement links TRBV6-5 to TRBJ2-7, with a weak D call TRBD2 (7 bases). V was pared by 2 bases and J by 9 bases, with 20 bases between. The CDR3 has 15 residues. Germline CDR1 and CDR2: MNHEY and SVGAGI. The CDR3 coding sequence is TGTGCCAGCAGTTACGCGGGCGGGGGCTACGAAGGGCAGTACTTC. Translating it yields CASSYAGGGYEGQYF.

The chain links TRBV18 to TRBJ1-2, with D possibly TRBD1 on 5 matching bases. Germline assignment: CDR1 KGHSH and CDR2 LQKENI. The V and J ends lost 2 bases and 3 bases respectively, with 10 bases between them. The CDR3 spans 14 residues. DNA of the CDR3: TGTGCCAGCTCACCATCGCAGGGCGACTATGGCTACACCTTC. Translation: CASSPSQGDYGYTF.

V and J are TRBV6-1 and TRBJ1-6, with a possible D match to TRBD1 (6 bases). The CDR3 covers 14 residues. Germline-derived CDR1 and CDR2 are MNHNS and SASEGT. The V gene lost 6 bases and the J gene lost 7 bases, with 13 bases spanning the gap. The CDR3 nucleotides read TGTGCCAGCAGGGTACAGGGACCGAATTCACCCCTCCACTTT. It is translated as CASRVQGPNSPLHF.

This CDR3 reads CATADSSYNSPLHF. The DNA for the CDR3 is TGTGCCACCGCGGACAGCTCCTATAATTCACCCCTCCACTTT. The chain recombines TRBV15 with TRBJ1-6; tentative D call: TRBD1 (6 bases). V was clipped by 8 bases and J by 0 bases, with 8 bases between them. Germline V CDR1 and CDR2: LNHNV, YYDKDF (reference sequence). This CDR3 has 14 amino acids.

This clone has just a few counts. The chain carries TRBV5-1 and TRBJ2-1; D perhaps matches TRBD2 (6 bases). Trimming removed 3 bases at V and 0 bases at J, with 10 bases between. Germline loops: CDR1 SGHRS, CDR2 YFSETQ. The CDR3 extends over 15 amino acids. The CDR3 nucleotides are TGCGCCAGCAGCTCGGCGGGGCTCTCCTACAATGAGCAGTTCTTC. Protein product: CASSSAGLSYNEQFF.

The chain employs TRBV11-2 and TRBJ1-2, with D hard to call. V gave up 3 bases and J gave up 3 bases, with 14 bases separating them. The CDR3 totals 15 residues. Germline CDR1 is SGHAT and CDR2 is FQNNGV. CDR3 loop: CASSLVIGVDYGYTF. CDR3 sequence (DNA): TGTGCCAGCAGCTTGGTTATCGGTGTAGACTATGGCTACACCTTC.